This T cell receptor (beta chain) appears in the sequencing data of a study of shared clonotypes between healthy human individuals. Study background: Researchers drew samples from two women and three men aged 18 to 49. Notes on the study in general: Only blood was sampled, and tissue TCR repertoires likely differ from blood ones. Estimated clonotype richness was generally higher in naive than memory subsets.

With respect to this clone: Its specificity is not known.

Some clones are missing from TCRdb's copy, which holds only in-frame ones; the method was immunoSEQ multiplex PCR. The sample has about 2 million clones; 85% to 95% are singletons. Naive CD8 cells were CD45RO-negative, positively selected for CCR7, excluding terminally differentiated effector memory CD45RA+ cells. Germline CDR1 reads MNHNY; CDR2 reads SVGAGI (reference sequence). The CDR3 consists of 12 residues. Trimming cost V 2 bases and J 12 bases, with 12 bases left between them. The genes are TRBV6-6 and TRBJ2-3, with D unclear. Sequenced sample: naive CD8+ T cells sorted from blood. This receptor was taken from a young man in good health. The CDR3 DNA is TGTGCCAGCAGTTACGCCCCCCAGTTACAGTATTTT. Its protein product is CASSYAPQLQYF.